This TCR beta chain was found in a study of T-cell memory formation after mild COVID-19. Each CDR3 protein is one row after TCRdb ran MiXCR on the 5' RACE reads. Of 140,000 or so distinct CDR3 sequences in the sample, 6% to 6.5% were seen once. The CDR3 covers 16 residues. The V gene end was trimmed by 3 bases and the J gene end by 4 bases; junction bases not matched to a gene: 10. V gene TRBV12-3 or TRBV12-4 combines with J gene TRBJ2-5; 8 positions agree with TRBD2. Material: PBMCs or a T cell subset sorted from them (not recorded which). The sequence derives from an adult woman who had mild COVID-19 (a few samples of this study predate the infection). Cell type and time point are not known. The CDR3 nucleotides are TGTGCCAGCAGTTTCGGGGGCGGGGGGTCCAGAGAGACCCAGTACTTC. Translating gives CASSFGGGGSRETQYF.